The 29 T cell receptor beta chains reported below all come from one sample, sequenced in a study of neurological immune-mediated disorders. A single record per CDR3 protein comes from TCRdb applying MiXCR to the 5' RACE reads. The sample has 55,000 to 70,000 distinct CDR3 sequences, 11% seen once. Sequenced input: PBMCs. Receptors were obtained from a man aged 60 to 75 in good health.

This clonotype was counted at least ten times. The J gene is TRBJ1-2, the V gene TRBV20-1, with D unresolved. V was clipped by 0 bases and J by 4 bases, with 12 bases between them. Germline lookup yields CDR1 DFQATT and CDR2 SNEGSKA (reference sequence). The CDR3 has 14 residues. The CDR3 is CSARDQNQTYGYTF. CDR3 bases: TGCAGTGCTAGAGATCAAAACCAAACCTATGGCTACACCTTC.

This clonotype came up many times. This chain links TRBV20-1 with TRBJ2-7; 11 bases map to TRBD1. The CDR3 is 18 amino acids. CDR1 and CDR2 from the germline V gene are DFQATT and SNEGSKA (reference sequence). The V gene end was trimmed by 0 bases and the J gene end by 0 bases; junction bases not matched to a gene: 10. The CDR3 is CSARDPSGTGGLSYEQYF. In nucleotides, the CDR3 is TGCAGTGCTAGAGATCCCTCCGGGACAGGGGGACTCTCCTACGAGCAGTACTTC.

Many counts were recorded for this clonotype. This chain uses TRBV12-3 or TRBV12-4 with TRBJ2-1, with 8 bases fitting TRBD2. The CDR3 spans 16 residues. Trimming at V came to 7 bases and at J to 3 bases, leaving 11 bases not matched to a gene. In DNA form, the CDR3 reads TGTGCCAGCACCCCTCTTAGCGGGGCCCACTACAATGAGCAGTTCTTC. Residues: CASTPLSGAHYNEQFF.

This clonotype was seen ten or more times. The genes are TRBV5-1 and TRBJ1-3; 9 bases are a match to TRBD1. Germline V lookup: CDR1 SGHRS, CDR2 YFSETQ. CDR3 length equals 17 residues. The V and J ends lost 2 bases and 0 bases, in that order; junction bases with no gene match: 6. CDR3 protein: CASSFSQGADSGNTIYF. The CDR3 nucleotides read TGCGCCAGCAGCTTCTCACAGGGGGCCGACTCTGGAAACACCATATATTTT.

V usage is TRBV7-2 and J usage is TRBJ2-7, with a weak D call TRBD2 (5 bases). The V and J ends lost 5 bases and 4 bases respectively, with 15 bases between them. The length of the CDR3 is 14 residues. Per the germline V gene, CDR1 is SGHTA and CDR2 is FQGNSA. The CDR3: CASSRAGTPYEQYF. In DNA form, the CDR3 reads TGTGCCAGCAGCCGTGCGGGTACCCCTTACGAGCAGTACTTC.

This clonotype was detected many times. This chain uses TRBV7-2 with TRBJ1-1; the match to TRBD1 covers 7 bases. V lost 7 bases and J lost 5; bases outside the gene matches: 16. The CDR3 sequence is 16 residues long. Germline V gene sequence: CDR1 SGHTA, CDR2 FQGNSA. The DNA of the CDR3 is TGTGCCAGCAAGAGGGACAGCGGCGAGGGAGGGACTGAAGCTTTCTTT. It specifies CASKRDSGEGGTEAFF.

CDR3 in amino acids: CASSSNLGQVHTEAFF. CDR3 bases: TGCGCCAGCAGCTCTAACCTGGGACAGGTCCACACTGAAGCTTTCTTT. This sequence joins TRBV5-1 and TRBJ1-1; 8 bases agree with TRBD1. This CDR3 has 16 amino acids. Trimming at V came to 3 bases and at J to 3 bases, leaving 10 bases not matched to a gene. Germline CDR1 SGHRS, CDR2 YFSETQ.

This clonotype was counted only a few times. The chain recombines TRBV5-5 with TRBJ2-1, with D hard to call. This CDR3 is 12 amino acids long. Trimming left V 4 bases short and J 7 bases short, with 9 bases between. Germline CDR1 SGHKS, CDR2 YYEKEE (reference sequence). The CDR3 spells CASSPETNEQFF. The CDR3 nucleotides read TGTGCCAGCAGCCCTGAGACTAATGAGCAGTTCTTC.

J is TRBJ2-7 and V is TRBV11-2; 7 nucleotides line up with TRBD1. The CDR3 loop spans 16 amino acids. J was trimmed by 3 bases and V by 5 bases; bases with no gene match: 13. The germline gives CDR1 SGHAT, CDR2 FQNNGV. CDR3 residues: CASSQPRQGEFYEQYF. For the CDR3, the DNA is TGTGCCAGCAGCCAACCCCGACAGGGAGAGTTCTACGAGCAGTACTTC.

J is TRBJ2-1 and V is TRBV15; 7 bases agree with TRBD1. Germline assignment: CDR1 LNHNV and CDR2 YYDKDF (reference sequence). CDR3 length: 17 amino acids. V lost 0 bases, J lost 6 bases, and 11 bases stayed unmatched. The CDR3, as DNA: TGTGCCACCAGCAGAGATCTCACGGGACAGTTGCTCAATGAGCAGTTCTTC. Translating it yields CATSRDLTGQLLNEQFF.

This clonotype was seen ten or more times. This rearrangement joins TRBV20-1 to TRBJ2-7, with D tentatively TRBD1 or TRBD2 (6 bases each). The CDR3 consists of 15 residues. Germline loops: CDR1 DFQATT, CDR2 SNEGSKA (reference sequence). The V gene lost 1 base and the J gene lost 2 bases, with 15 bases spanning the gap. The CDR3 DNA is TGCAGTGCTAGAGCGAGATGGGGGGCTACCTACGAGCAGTACTTC. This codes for CSARARWGATYEQYF.

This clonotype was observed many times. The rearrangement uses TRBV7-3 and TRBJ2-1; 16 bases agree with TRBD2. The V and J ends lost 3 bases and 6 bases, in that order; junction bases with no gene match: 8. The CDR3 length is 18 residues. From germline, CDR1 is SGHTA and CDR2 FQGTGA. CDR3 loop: CASSLAGLAGGHSNEQFF. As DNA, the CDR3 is TGTGCCAGCAGCTTGGCGGGACTAGCGGGGGGGCACAGCAATGAGCAGTTCTTC.

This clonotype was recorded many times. CDR3 region: CASSGQGASTDTQYF. The CDR3 bases are TGCGCCAGCAGCGGACAGGGGGCTAGCACAGATACGCAGTATTTT. This rearrangement joins TRBV5-1 to TRBJ2-3; 11 nucleotides align to TRBD1. With V trimmed by 4 bases and J by 0 bases, 1 base remained unmatched. CDR3 length: 15 residues. Germline CDR1 is SGHRS and CDR2 is YFSETQ. Combining the CDR3 with reference TRBV5-1 and TRBJ2-3 gives the whole variable domain KAGVTQTPRYLIKTRGQQVTLSCSPISGHRSVSWYQQTPGQGLQFLFEYFSETQRNKGNFPGRFSGRQFSNSRSEMNVSTLELGDSALYLCASSGQGASTDTQYFGPGTRLTVL.

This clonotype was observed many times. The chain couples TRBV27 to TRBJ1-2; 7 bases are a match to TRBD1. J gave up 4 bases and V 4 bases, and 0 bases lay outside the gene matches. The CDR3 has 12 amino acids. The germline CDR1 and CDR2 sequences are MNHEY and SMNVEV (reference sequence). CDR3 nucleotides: TGTGCCAGCAGTTACAGGGGCTATGGCTACACCTTC. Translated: CASSYRGYGYTF.

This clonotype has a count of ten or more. CDR3 residues: CASSPLQLGADTQYF. In nucleotides, the CDR3 is TGTGCCAGCAGCCCCCTTCAGCTCGGGGCAGATACGCAGTATTTT. The chain employs TRBV7-2 and TRBJ2-3, with D perhaps matching TRBD2 (5 bases). CDR3 length: 15 amino acids. Germline CDR1 reads SGHTA; CDR2 reads FQGNSA. Trimming shortened V by 5 bases and J by 4 bases, and 16 bases separated the two germline ends.

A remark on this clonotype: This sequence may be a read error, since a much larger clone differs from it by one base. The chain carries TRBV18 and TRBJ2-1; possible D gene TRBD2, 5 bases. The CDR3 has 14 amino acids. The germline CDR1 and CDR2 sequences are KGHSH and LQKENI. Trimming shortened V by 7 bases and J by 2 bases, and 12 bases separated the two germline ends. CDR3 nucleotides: TGTGCCAGCTTACCGATCGGGACCTACAATGAGCAGTTCTTC. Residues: CASLPIGTYNEQFF.

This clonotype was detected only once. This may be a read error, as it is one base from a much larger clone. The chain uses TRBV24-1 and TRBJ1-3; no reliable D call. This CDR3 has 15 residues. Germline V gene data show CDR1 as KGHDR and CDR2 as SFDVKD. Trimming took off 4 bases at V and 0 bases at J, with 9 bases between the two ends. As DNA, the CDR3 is TGTGCCACCAGTGAGGAGATGGTCTCTGGAAACACCATATATTTT. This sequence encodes CATSEEMVSGNTIYF.

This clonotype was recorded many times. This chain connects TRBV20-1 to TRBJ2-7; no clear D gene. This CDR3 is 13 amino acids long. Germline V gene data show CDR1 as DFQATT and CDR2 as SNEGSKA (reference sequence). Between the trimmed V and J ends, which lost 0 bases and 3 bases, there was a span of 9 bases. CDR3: CSARDFRSYEQYF. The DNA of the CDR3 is TGCAGTGCTAGAGATTTTAGAAGCTACGAGCAGTACTTC.

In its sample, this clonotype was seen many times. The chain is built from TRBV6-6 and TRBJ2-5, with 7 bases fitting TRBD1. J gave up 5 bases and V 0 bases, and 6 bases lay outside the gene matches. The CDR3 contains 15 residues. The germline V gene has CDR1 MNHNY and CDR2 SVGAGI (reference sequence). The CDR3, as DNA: TGTGCCAGCAGTTACTCACACAGGGGAAGGGAGACCCAGTACTTC. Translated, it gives CASSYSHRGRETQYF.

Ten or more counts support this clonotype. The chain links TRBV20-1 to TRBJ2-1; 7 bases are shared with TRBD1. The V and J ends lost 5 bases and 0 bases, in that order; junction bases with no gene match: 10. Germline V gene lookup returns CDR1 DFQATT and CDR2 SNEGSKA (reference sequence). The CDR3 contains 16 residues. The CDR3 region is CSAVGQESDSYNEQFF. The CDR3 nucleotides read TGCAGTGCTGTAGGACAGGAATCAGACTCCTACAATGAGCAGTTCTTC.

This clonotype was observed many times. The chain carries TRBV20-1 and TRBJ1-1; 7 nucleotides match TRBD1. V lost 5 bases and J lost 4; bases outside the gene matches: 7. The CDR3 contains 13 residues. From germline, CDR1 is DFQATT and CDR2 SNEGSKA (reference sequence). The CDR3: CSAAGGRGTEAFF. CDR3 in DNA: TGCAGTGCTGCAGGGGGTAGAGGCACTGAAGCTTTCTTT.

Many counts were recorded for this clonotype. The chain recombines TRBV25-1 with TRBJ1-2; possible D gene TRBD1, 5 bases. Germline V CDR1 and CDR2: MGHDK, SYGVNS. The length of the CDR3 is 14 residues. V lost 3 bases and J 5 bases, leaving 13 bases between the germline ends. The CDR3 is CASSDGGDVYGYTF. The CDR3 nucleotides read TGTGCCAGCAGTGATGGGGGGGATGTGTATGGCTACACCTTC.

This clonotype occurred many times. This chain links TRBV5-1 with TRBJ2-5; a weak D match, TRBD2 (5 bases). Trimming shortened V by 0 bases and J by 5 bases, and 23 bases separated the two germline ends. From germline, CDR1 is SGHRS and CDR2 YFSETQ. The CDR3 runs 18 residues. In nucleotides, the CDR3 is TGCGCCAGCAGCTTGGGGCCAGGCCCGGGGAAAAAAACGGAGACCCAGTACTTC. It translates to CASSLGPGPGKKTETQYF.

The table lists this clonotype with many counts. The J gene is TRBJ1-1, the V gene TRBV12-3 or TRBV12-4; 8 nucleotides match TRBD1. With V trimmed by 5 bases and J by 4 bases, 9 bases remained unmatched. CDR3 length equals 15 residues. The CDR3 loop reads CASSAQTGAGTEAFF. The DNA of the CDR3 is TGTGCCAGCAGTGCCCAGACAGGGGCGGGCACTGAAGCTTTCTTT.

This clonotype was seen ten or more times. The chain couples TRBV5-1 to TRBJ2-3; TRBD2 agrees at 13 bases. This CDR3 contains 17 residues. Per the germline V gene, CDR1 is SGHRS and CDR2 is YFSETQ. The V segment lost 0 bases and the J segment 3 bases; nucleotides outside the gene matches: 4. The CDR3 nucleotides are TGCGCCAGCAGCTTGGCGACTAGCGGGGGGCTAACAGATACGCAGTATTTT. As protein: CASSLATSGGLTDTQYF.

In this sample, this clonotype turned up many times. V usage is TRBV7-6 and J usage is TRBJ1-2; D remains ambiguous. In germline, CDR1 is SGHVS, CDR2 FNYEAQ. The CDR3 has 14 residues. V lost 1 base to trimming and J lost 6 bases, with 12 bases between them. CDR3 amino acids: CASSLVPGPDGYTF. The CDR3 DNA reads TGTGCCAGCAGCTTAGTTCCAGGTCCAGATGGCTACACCTTC.

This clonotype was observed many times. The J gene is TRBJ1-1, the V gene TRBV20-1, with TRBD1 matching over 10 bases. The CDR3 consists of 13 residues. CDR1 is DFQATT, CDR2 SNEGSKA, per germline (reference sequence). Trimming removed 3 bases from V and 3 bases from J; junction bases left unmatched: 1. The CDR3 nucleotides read TGCAGTGCTAGGGGGACAGGGGACACTGAAGCTTTCTTT. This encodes CSARGTGDTEAFF.

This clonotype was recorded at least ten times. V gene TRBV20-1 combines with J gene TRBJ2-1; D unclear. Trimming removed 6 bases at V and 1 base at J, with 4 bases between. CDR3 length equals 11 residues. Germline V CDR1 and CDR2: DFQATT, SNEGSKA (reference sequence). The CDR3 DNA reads TGCAGTGCCGGTTCCTACAATGAGCAGTTCTTC. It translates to CSAGSYNEQFF.

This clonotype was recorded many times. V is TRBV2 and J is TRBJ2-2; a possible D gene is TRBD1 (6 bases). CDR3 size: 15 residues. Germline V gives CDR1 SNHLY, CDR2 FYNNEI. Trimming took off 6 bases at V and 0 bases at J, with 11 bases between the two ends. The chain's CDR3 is CASSGNRANTGELFF. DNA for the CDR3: TGTGCCAGCAGCGGTAACAGGGCGAACACCGGGGAGCTGTTTTTT.